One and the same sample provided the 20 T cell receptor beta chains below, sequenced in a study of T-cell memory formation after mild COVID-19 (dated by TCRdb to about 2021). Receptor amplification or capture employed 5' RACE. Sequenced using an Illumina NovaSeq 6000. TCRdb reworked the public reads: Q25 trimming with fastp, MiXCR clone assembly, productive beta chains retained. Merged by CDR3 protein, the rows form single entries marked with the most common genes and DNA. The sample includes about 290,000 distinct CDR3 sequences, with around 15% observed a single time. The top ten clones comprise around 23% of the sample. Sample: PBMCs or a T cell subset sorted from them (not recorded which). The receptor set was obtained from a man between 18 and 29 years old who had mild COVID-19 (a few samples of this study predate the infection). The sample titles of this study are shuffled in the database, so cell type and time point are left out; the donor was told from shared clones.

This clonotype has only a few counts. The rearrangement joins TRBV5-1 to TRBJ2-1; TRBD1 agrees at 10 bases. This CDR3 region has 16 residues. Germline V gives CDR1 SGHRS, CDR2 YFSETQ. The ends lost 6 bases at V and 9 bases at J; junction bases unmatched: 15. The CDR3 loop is CASNEGWGQGISEQFF. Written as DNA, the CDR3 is TGCGCCAGCAATGAGGGCTGGGGACAGGGGATTTCTGAGCAGTTCTTC.

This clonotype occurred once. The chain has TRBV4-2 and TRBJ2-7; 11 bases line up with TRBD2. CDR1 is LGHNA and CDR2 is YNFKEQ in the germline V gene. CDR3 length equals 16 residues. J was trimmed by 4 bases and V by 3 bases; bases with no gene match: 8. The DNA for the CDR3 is TGTGCCAGCAGCCAGGGGACTAGCGGACGTACATACGAGCAGTACTTC. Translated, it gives CASSQGTSGRTYEQYF.

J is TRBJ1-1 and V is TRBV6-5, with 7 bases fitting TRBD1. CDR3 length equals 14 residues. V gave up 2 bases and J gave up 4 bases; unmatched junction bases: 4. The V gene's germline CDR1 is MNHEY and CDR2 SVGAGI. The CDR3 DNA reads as TGTGCCAGCAGTTACAGGGGGCGAGTCACTGAAGCTTTCTTT. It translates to CASSYRGRVTEAFF.

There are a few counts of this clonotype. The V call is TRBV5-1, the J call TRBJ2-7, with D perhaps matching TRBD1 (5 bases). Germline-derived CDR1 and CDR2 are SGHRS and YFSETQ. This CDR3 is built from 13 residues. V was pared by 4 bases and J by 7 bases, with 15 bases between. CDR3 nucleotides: TGCGCCAGCAGCCCTGACAGACCAGGAGAGCAGTACTTC. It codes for CASSPDRPGEQYF.

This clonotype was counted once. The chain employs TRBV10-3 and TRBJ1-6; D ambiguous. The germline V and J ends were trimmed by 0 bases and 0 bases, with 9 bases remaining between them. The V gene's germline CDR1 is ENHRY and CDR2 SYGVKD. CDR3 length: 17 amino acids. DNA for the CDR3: TGTGCCATCAGTGAGTCGGGCAGCGGCTCCTATAATTCACCCCTCCACTTT. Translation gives CAISESGSGSYNSPLHF.

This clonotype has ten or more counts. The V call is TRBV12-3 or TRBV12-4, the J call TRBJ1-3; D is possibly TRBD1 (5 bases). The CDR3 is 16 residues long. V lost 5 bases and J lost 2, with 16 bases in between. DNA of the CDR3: TGTGCCAGCAGTCCTCCCGGGGGTGCAGCTGGAAACACCATATATTTT. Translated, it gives CASSPPGGAAGNTIYF.

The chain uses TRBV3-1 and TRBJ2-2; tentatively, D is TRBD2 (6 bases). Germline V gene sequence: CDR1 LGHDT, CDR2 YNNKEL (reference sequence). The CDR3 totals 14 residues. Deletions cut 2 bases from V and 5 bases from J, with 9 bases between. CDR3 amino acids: CASSQFRGTGELFF. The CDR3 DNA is TGTGCCAGCAGCCAATTCCGGGGGACCGGGGAGCTGTTTTTT. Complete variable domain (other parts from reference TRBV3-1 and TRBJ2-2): DTAVSQTPKYLVTQMGNDKSIKCEQNLGHDTMYWYKQDSKKFLKIMFSYNNKELIINETVPNRFSPKSPDKAHLNLHINSLELGDSAVYFCASSQFRGTGELFFGEGSRLTVL.

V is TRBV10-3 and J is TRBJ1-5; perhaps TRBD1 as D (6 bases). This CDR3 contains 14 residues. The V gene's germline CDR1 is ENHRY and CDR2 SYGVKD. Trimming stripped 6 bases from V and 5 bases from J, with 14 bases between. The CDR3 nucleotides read TGTGCCATCAGAGGACAGCTGGGGGATCAGCCCCAGCATTTT. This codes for CAIRGQLGDQPQHF.

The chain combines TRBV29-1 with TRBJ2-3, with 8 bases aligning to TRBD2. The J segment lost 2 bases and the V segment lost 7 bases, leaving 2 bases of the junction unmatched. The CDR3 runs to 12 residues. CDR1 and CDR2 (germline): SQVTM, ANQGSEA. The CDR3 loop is CSAGGATDTQYF. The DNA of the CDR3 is TGCAGCGCCGGGGGGGCCACAGATACGCAGTATTTT.

The CDR3 DNA reads as TGTGCCAGCAGGCCTCAACCTAGCGGGGGGGCCCATGAGCAGTTCTTC. The encoded protein is CASRPQPSGGAHEQFF. The rearrangement links TRBV12-3 or TRBV12-4 to TRBJ2-1, with 12 bases lining up with TRBD2. The CDR3 has 16 residues. V lost 6 bases to trimming and J lost 8 bases; unmatched junction nucleotides: 11.

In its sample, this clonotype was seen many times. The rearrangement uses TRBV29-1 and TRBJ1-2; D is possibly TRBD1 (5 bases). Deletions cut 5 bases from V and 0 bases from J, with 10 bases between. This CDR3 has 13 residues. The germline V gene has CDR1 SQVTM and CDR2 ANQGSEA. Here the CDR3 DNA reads TGCAGCGTTCCAGACAGTCCTAACTATGGCTACACCTTC. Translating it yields CSVPDSPNYGYTF. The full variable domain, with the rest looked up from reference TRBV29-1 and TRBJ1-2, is SAVISQKPSRDICQRGTSLTIQCQVDSQVTMMFWYRQQPGQSLTLIATANQGSEATYESGFVIDKFPISRPNLTFSTLTVSNMSPEDSSIYLCSVPDSPNYGYTFGSGTRLTVV.

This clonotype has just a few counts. CDR3 residues: CASSMPVSGGATDTQYF. The CDR3 bases are TGCGCCAGCAGCATGCCGGTGAGCGGGGGGGCCACAGATACGCAGTATTTT. The genes are TRBV5-1 and TRBJ2-3, with 10 bases aligning to TRBD2. The V gene's germline CDR1 is SGHRS and CDR2 YFSETQ. J lost 2 bases, V lost 4 bases, and 10 bases had no gene match. The CDR3 is 17 residues long.

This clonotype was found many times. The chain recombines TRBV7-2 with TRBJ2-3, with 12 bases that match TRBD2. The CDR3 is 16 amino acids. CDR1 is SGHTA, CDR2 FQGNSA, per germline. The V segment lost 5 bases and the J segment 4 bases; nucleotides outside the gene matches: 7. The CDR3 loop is CASSRTSSGGADTQYF. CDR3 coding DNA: TGTGCCAGCAGCCGGACCTCTAGCGGGGGGGCAGATACGCAGTATTTT.

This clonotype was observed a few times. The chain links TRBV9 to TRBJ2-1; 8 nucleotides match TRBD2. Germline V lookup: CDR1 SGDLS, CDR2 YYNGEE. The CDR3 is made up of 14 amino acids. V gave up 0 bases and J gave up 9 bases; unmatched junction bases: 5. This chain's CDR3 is CASSVAGGKSEQFF. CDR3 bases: TGTGCCAGCAGCGTAGCGGGGGGGAAGAGTGAGCAGTTCTTC.

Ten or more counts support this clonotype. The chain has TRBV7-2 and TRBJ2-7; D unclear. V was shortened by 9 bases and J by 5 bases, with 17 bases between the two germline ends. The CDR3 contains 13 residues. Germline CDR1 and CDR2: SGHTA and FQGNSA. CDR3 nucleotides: TGTGCCAGTGGACCCCAGAGGAACGACGAGCAGTACTTC. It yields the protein CASGPQRNDEQYF.

CDR3 DNA sequence: TGTGCCAGCAGCTTAGGGTTTGGGGAAAGGGCTGAAGCTTTCTTT. Protein: CASSLGFGERAEAFF. The gene calls are TRBV11-2 and TRBJ1-1; no firm D call. V lost 1 base, J lost 6 bases, and 15 bases lay in between. Germline-derived CDR1 and CDR2 are SGHAT and FQNNGV. CDR3 length equals 15 residues.

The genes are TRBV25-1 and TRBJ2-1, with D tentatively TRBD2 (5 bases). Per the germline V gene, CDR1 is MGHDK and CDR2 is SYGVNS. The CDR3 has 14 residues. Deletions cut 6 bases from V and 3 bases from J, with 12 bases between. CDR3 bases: TGTGCCAGCAGGAACCCCGGGGACTACAATGAGCAGTTCTTC. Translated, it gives CASRNPGDYNEQFF.

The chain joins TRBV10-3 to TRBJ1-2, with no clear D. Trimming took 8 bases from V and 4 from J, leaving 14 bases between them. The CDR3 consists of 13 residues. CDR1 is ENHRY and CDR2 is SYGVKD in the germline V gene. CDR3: CAIGQEISYGYTF. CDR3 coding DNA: TGTGCCATCGGGCAGGAGATCAGCTATGGCTACACCTTC.

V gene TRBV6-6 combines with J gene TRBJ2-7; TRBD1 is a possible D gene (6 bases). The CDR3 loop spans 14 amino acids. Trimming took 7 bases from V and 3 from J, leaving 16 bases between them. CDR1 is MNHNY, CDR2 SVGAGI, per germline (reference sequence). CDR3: CASTDWTADYEQYF. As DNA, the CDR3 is TGTGCCAGCACCGACTGGACAGCTGACTACGAGCAGTACTTC.

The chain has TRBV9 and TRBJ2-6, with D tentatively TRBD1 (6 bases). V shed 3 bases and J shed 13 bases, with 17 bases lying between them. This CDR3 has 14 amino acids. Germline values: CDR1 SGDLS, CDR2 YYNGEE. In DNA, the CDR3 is TGTGCCAGCAGCGCCCGACAGGAACTCTCTGTCCTGACTTTC. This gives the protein CASSARQELSVLTF. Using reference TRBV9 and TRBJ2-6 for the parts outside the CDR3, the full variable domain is DSGVTQTPKHLITATGQRVTLRCSPRSGDLSVYWYQQSLDQGLQFLIQYYNGEERAKGNILERFSAQQFPDLHSELNLSSLELGDSALYFCASSARQELSVLTFGAGSRLTVL.